The rows below give T cell receptor beta chains drawn from one sample of a study of T cell responses to AZD1222 COVID-19 vaccine. Profiling relied on immunoSEQ multiplex PCR, and the TCRdb table lists in-frame clones only, not all of them. This table holds 100,000 or so clones, approximately 87% found once. The sample consisted of peripheral blood, taken on day 0 of AZD1222 vaccination. These receptors came from an adult in good health. CDR3s include the opening cysteine and the closing phenylalanine or tryptophan. D genes are given only for firm matches. Clone size is not always given. Where it is, it says once, few, many or a class for expanded clones.

TRBV12-3/TRBV12-4	-	TRBD1	TRBJ1-2	TGTGCCAGCAGTCCGGACAGGCTCTATGGCTACACCTTC	CASSPDRLYGYTF
TRBV5-1	-	TRBD1	TRBJ1-1	TGCGCCAGCAGCCCGCGACAGGGGTCGACTGAAGCTTTCTTT	CASSPRQGSTEAFF
TRBV18	-	-	TRBJ1-1	TGTGCCAGCTCACAGAACACTGAAGCTTTCTTT	CASSQNTEAFF
TRBV29-1	-	TRBD1	TRBJ1-2	TGCAGCGTTTCCCTTGGGACAGCCGCCCCAGCCTCCTATGGCTACACCTTC	CSVSLGTAAPASYGYTF
TRBV30	few	-	TRBJ1-2	TGTGCCTGGGGACGGGCACAGGGACGTAACTATGGCTACACCTTC	CAWGRAQGRNYGYTF
TRBV19	-	TRBD1	TRBJ2-1	TGTGCCAGTAGATCGCACAGGACAGGTATGGGTAATGAGCAGTTCTTC	CASRSHRTGMGNEQFF
TRBV5-1	-	-	TRBJ2-7	TGCGCCAGCAGCTTGGAGGAAGCGTCATACGAGCAGTACTTC	CASSLEEASYEQYF
TRBV11-3	-	-	TRBJ1-1	TGTGCCAGCAGCCAGGACCCGTACACTGAAGCTTTCTTT	CASSQDPYTEAFF
TRBV28	-	TRBD1	TRBJ2-5	TGTGCCAGCAGTCCCTCTGGTACAGGGGGACAAGAGACCCAGTACTTC	CASSPSGTGGQETQYF
TRBV18	-	-	TRBJ1-2	TGTGCCAGCTCACCAGGCGGAGAGCGGGGCTACACCTTC	CASSPGGERGYTF
TRBV27	-	-	TRBJ2-7	TGTGCCAGCAGTTTGTCCGGGACCAGCTCCTACGAGCAGTACTTC	CASSLSGTSSYEQYF
TRBV19	-	-	TRBJ2-4	TGTGCCAGTAGTATAGATCAACAGGGAAGAAACATTCAGTACTTC	CASSIDQQGRNIQYF
TRBV4-1	once	-	TRBJ1-5	TGCGCCAGCAGCCAACAATATAGCAATCAGCCCCAGCATTTT	CASSQQYSNQPQHF
TRBV7-9	-	TRBD1	TRBJ1-1	TGTGCCAGCAGCCACCGGGACAGGGAGAAGAGCGCTGAAGCTTTCTTT	CASSHRDREKSAEAFF
TRBV12-3/TRBV12-4	-	-	TRBJ2-7	TGTGCCAGCAGTTTAGTGGCAGTCTACGAGCAGTACTTC	CASSLVAVYEQYF
TRBV9	-	TRBD2	TRBJ2-7	TGTGCCAGCAGCGTGACTAGCGGGACCCCATACGAGCAGTACTTC	CASSVTSGTPYEQYF
TRBV5-1	-	-	TRBJ2-1	TGCGCCAGCAGCCTCCTTTTGGGGACATGGCGAAATGAGCAGTTCTTC	CASSLLLGTWRNEQFF
TRBV14	-	-	TRBJ1-2	TGTGCCAGCAGCCAATCTAACTATGGCTACACCTTC	CASSQSNYGYTF
TRBV3-1/TRBV3-2	-	-	TRBJ1-1	TGTGCCAGCAGCCAAGTAGGGGTCAGGACTGAAGCTTTCTTT	CASSQVGVRTEAFF
TRBV6-2/TRBV6-3	-	-	TRBJ2-4	TGTGCCAGCAGTTACAGCAGAAATAAAAACATTCAGTACTTC	CASSYSRNKNIQYF
TRBV9	-	TRBD1	TRBJ2-7	TGTGCCAGCAGCCAGGGGGTAACCTACGAGCAGTACTTC	CASSQGVTYEQYF
TRBV20-1	-	-	TRBJ1-3	TGCAGTGCTAGTAATGGCTTAACTGACACCATATATTTT	CSASNGLTDTIYF
TRBV7-2	once	TRBD1	TRBJ1-5	TGTGCCAGCAGTTCAAGAGGGGGCGTCGGTCAGCCCCAGCATTTT	CASSSRGGVGQPQHF
TRBV21-1	-	-	TRBJ2-5	TGTGCCAGCAGCAACTTAGCGGGAGGGGTAACGGAGACCCAGTACTTC	CASSNLAGGVTETQYF
TRBV28	-	-	TRBJ2-3	TGTGCCAGCAGTTTGTTCAACGGCCTCCTGTTGGATACGCAGTATTTT	CASSLFNGLLLDTQYF
TRBV28	-	-	TRBJ2-1	TGTGCCAGCAGGCGCCGCGGTAATGAGCAGTTCTTC	CASRRRGNEQFF
TRBV6-4	-	TRBD1	TRBJ1-1	TGTGCCAGCAGTGACTTGATAATCGACAGGGGAGGTGAAGCTTTCTTT	CASSDLIIDRGGEAFF
TRBV11-1	once	-	TRBJ1-1	TGTGCCAGCAGCTTCGGCAGGGGAACTGAAGCTTTCTTT	CASSFGRGTEAFF
TRBV3-1/TRBV3-2	-	-	TRBJ1-5	TGTGCCAGCAGCCTCAATAGCAATCAGCCCCAGCATTTT	CASSLNSNQPQHF
TRBV7-8	once	-	TRBJ2-3	TGTGCCAGCAGCCCGGCGGATACGCAGTATTTT	CASSPADTQYF
TRBV7-9	-	-	TRBJ1-2	TGTGCCAGCAGTCATTCCCCGTACCGGGACACCAACTATGGCTACACCTTC	CASSHSPYRDTNYGYTF
TRBV4-1	-	-	TRBJ2-7	TGCGCCAGCAGCGAAGAGACACGAAAGGCCTACGAGCAGTACTTC	CASSEETRKAYEQYF
TRBV19	-	TRBD1	TRBJ2-2	TGTGCCAGTAGTCCTCGGGACAGGGGGTTAGCCGGGGAGCTGTTTTTT	CASSPRDRGLAGELFF
TRBV2	-	TRBD2	TRBJ2-7	TGTGCCAGCAGTGGGGTGGGACTAGCCTACGAGCAGTACTTC	CASSGVGLAYEQYF
TRBV7-3	-	TRBD2	TRBJ2-1	TGTGCCAGCAGCCAGTGGACTAGCGGGAGCGATGAGCAGTTCTTC	CASSQWTSGSDEQFF
TRBV6-5	-	-	TRBJ1-2	TGTGCCAGCAGTTACTCAGGGGAGGGGGGCTACACCTTC	CASSYSGEGGYTF